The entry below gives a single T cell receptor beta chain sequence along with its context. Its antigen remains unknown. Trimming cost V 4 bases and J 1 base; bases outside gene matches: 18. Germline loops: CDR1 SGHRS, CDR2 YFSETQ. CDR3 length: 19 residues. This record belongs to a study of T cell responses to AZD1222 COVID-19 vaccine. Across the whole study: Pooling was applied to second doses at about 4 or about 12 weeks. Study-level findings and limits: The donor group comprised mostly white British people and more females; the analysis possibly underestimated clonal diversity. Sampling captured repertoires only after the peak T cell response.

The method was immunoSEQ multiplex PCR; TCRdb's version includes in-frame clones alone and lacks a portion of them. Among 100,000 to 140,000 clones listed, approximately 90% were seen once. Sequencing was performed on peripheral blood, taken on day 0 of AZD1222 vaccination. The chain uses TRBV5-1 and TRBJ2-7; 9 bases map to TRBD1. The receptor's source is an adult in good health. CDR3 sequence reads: CASSLLPLSGTGSSYEQYF. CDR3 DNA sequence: TGCGCCAGCAGCCTACTTCCCCTTTCCGGGACAGGGAGTTCCTACGAGCAGTACTTC.